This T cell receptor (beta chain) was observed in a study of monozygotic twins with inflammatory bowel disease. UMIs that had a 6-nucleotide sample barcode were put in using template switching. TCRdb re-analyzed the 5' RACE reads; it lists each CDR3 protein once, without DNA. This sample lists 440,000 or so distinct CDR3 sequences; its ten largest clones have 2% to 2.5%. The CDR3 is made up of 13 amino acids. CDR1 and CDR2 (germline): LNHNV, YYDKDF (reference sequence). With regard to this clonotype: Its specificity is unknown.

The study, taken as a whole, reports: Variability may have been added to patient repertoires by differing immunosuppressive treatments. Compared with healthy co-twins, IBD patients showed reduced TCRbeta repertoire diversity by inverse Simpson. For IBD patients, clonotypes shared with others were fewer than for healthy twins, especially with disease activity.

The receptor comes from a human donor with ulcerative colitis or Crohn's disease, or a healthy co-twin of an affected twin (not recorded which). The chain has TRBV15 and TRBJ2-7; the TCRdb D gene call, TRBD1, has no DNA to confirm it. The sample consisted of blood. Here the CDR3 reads CATSRDRVRVQYF.